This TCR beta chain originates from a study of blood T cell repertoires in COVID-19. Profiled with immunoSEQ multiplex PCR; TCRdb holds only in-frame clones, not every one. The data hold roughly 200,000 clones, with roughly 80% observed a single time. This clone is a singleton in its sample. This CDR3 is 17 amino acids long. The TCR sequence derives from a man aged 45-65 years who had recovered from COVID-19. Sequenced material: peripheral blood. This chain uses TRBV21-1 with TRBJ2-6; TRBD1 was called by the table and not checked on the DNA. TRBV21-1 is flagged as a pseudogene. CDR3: CASKQGPILSGANVLTF. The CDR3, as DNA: TGTGCCAGTAAACAGGGTCCCATTCTCTCTGGGGCCAACGTCCTGACTTTC.